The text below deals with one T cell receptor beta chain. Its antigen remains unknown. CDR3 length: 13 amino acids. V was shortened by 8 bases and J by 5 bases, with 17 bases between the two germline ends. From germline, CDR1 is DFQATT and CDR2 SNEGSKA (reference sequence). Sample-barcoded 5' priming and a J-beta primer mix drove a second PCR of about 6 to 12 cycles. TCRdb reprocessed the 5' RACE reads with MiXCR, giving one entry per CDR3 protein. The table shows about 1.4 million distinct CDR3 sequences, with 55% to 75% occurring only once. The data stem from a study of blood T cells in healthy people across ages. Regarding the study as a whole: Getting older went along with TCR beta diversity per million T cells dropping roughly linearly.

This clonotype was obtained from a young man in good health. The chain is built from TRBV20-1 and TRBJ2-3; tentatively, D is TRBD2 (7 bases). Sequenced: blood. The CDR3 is CSHSRGAQDTQYF. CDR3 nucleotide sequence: TGCAGTCACTCTCGGGGGGCTCAAGATACGCAGTATTTT.